This T cell receptor (beta chain) was found in a study of T cells in Graves' hyperthyroidism and ophthalmopathy. CDR1 and CDR2 from the germline V gene are LNHDA and SQIVND (reference sequence). The CDR3 sequence is 15 residues long. V shed 4 bases and J 2 bases; nucleotides not matched to a gene: 6. Study-level points and caveats: Appearing also in blood were most of the thyroid clonotypes expanded above 0.001.

Researchers amplified the TCR beta CDR3 regions from RNA transcripts. HTBI primers were the set used in a first-round RT-PCR of the TCR CDR3. TCRdb reanalysed the multiplex PCR reads using MiXCR and keeps one entry per CDR3 protein. Of roughly 500,000 distinct CDR3 sequences listed, 46% were seen once; the top ten hold around 17%. A note on this clonotype: Its matching antigen is unknown.

This sequence was found in an adult woman with Graves' disease, either hyperthyroidism or ophthalmopathy (not recorded which). The V gene is TRBV19, the J gene TRBJ2-7; TRBD1 matches at 9 bases. The specimen sequenced was peripheral blood or thyroid tissue (not recorded which). The CDR3 sequence: CASSTKDRGAYEQYF. The CDR3 bases are TGTGCCAGTAGTACCAAGGACAGGGGCGCCTACGAGCAGTACTTC.